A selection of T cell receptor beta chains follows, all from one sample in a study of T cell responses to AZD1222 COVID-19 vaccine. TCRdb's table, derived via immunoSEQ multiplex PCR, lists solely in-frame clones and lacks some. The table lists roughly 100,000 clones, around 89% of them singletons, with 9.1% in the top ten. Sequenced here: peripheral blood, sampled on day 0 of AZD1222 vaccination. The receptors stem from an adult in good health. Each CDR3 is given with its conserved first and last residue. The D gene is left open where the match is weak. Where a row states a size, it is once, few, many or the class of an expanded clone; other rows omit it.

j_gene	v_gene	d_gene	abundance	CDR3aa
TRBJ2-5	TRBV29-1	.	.	CSVPRGPRETQYF
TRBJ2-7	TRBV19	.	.	CASSMRGGSYEQYF
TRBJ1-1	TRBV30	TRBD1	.	CAWIAGGYTEAFF
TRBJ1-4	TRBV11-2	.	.	CASSLGAQGSNEKLFF
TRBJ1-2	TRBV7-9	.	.	CASSLETGAFNYGYTF
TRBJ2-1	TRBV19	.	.	CASSINLPGSSYNEQFF
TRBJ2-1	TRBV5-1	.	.	CASSDLRGGSSYNEQFF
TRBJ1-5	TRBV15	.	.	CATSRGGIEPQHF
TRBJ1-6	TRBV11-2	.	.	CASSSRDSPLHF
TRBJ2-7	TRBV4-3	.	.	CASSQEKGYEQYF
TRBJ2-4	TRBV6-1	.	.	CASSVGRGFGAKNIQYF
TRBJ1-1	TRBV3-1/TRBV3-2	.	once	CASSQVRVTEAFF
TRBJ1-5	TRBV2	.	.	CASSDQGTNQPQHF
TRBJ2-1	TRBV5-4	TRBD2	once	CASSAGLAGENEQFF
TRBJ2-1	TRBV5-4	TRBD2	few	CASSPSGGFSYNEQFF
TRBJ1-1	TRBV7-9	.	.	CASSLEGQLNTEAFF
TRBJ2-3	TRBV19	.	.	CASSIDPGTDTQYF
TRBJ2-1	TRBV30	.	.	CAWSVRVPANEQFF
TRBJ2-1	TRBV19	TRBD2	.	CASSSRTSGRFNEQFF
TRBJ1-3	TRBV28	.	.	CATQDGGYNTIYF
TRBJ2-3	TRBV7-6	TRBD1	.	CASSSNAGTDHTDTQYF
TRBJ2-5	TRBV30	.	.	CAWSRRERETQYF
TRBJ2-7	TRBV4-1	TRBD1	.	CASSTGPGQGSDEQYF
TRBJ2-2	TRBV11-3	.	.	CASSLGTASANTGELFF
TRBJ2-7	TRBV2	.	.	CASAREFDEQYF
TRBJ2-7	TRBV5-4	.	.	CASSQGGTGSYEQYF
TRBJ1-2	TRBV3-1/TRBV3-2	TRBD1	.	CASSQTPGQGARGYTF
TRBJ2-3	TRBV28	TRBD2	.	CASSPLAGVTDTQYF
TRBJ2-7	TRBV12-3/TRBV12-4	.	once	CASSLTGDEQYF
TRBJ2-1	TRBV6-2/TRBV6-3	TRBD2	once	CASSTFTSGRYNEQFF
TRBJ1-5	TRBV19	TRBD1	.	CASSIYVGQGDQPQHF
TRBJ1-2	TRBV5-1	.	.	CASSKDQNYGYTF
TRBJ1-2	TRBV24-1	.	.	CATSDFTSNYGYTF
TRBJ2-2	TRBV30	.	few	CAWRNGWGTNTGELFF
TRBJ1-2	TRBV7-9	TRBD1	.	CASSLGAGQGDGYTF
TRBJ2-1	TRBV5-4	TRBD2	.	CASTLTSGQSSYNEQFF
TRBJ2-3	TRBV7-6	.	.	CASSLGSADTQYF
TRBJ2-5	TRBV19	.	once	CASNQEKQETQYF
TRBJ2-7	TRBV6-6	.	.	CASSMTASYEQYF
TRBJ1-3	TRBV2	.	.	CASSETSGNTIYF
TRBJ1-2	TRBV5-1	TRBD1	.	CASSLQGMDHGYTF
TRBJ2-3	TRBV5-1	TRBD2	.	CASSPWGSGRAVDTQYF
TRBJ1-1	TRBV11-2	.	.	CASSLDRRTEAFF
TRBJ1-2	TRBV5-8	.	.	CASSLGDGNYGYTF
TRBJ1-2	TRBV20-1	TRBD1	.	CSASPSDRAGYTF
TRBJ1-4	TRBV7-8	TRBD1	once	CASSLRQGGNEKLFF
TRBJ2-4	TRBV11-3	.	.	CASSSSSENIQYF
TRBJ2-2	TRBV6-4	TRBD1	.	CASSRAGTGSNTGELFF
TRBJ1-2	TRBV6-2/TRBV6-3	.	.	CASSQQGLYGYTF
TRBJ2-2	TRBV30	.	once	CAWSSGTVNTGELFF
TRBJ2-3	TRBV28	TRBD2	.	CASSLWSGLAGDTQYF
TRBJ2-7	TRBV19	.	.	CASSPDRRDEQYF
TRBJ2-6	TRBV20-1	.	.	CSASGGTGANVLTF
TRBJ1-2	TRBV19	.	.	CASSIRDYGYTF
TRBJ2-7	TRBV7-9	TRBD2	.	CASSLGLAGGGYEQYF